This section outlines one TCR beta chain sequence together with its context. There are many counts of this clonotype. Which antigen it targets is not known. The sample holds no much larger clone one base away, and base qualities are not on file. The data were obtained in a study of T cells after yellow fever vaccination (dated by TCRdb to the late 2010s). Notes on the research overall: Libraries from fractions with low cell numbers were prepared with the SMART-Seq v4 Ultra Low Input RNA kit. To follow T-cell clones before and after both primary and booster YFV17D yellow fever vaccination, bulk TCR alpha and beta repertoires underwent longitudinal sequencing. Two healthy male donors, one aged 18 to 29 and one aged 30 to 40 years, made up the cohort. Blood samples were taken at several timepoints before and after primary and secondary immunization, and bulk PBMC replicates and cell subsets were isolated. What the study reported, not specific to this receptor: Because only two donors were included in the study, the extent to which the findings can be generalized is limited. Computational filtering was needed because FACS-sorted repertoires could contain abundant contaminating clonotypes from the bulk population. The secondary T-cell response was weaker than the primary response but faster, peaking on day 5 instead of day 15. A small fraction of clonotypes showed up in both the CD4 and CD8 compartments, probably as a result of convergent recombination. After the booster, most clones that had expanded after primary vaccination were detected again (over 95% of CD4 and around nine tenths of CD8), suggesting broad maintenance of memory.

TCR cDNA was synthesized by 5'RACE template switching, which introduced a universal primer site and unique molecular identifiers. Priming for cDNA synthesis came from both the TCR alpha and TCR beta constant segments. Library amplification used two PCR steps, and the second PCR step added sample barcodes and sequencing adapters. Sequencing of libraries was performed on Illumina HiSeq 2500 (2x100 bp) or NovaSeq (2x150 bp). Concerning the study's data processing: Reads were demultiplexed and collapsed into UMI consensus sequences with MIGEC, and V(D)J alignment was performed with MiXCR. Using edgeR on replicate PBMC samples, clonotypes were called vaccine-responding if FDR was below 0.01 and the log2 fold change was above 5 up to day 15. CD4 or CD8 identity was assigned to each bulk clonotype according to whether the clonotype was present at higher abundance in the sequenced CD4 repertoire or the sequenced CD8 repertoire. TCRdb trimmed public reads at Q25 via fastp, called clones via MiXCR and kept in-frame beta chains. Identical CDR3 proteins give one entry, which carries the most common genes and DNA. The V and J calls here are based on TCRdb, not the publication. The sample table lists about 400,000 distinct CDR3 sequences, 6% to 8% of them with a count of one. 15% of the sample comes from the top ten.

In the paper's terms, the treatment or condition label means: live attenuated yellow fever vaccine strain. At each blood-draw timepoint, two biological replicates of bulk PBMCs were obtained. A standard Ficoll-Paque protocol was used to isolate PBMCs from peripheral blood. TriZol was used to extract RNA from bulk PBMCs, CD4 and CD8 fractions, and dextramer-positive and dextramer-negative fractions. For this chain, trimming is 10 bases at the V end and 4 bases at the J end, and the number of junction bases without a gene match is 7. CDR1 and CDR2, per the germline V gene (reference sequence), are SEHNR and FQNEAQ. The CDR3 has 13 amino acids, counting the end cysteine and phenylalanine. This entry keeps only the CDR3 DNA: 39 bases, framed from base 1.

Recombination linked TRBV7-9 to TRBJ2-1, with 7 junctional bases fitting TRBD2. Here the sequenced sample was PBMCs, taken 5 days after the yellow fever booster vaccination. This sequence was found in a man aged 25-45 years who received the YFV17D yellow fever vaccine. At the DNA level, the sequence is TGTGCCACCCCAGCGGGAACGTACAATGAGCAGTTCTTC. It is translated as CATPAGTYNEQFF.